The sequence of this T cell receptor beta chain was determined in a study of blood T cells in healthy people across ages. Broader study findings: Per million T cells, TCR beta diversity dropped roughly linearly as age increased. Long-lived and aged donors differed, with more naive CD4+ cells and higher diversity in the long-lived.

This clonotype appeared a few times. Its matching antigen is unknown. With a J-beta primer mix and a sample-barcoded 5' primer, a second PCR ran about 7 to 11 cycles. MiXCR was run by TCRdb on the 5' RACE reads, yielding one entry per CDR3 protein. The sample has over 1,500,000 distinct CDR3 sequences, more than 35% seen once. This sequence was found in a human donor in good health. Sequenced material: blood.

The CDR3: CASRRGSWEQYF. The CDR3, as DNA: TGTGCCAGCAGAAGAGGGAGCTGGGAGCAGTACTTC. V usage is TRBV28 and J usage is TRBJ2-7; TRBD2 is a possible D gene (5 bases). Trimming left V 6 bases short and J 7 bases short, with 13 bases between. CDR3 length equals 12 residues. Germline V lookup: CDR1 MDHEN, CDR2 SYDVKM.